This passage covers 5 T cell receptor beta chains from one sample sequenced in a study of T cells in Graves' hyperthyroidism and ophthalmopathy. RNA transcripts provided the source from which TCR beta CDR3 regions were amplified. TCR CDR3 regions were first amplified by RT-PCR with HTBI primers. MiXCR was run by TCRdb on the multiplex PCR reads, yielding one entry per CDR3 protein. In the table there are around 700,000 distinct CDR3 sequences, approximately 19% of which are singletons. Sequencing was done on a sample of blood. The receptors were sampled from a woman in her forties or fifties with Graves' hyperthyroidism that later progressed to Graves' ophthalmopathy.

The rearrangement uses TRBV12-3 or TRBV12-4 and TRBJ2-7, with D uncertain. Between the trimmed V and J ends, which lost 3 bases and 4 bases, there was a span of 19 bases. This CDR3 has 16 amino acids. The CDR3 DNA follows: TGTGCCAGCAGTTTCCCGGAAGCGTTTGCTCGATACGAGCAGTACTTC. Translated: CASSFPEAFARYEQYF.

The chain recombines TRBV15 with TRBJ1-4; D gene uncertain. Trimming removed 6 bases from V and 0 bases from J, with 14 bases in between. The CDR3 loop spans 16 amino acids. Looked up from germline, CDR1 is LNHNV and CDR2 is YYDKDF (reference sequence). The CDR3, as DNA: TGTGCCACCAGTACAGCTACGGTTGCAACTAATGAAAAACTGTTTTTT. Encoded protein: CATSTATVATNEKLFF.

The rearrangement uses TRBV4-1 and TRBJ1-1; no firm D call. Trimming cost V 1 base and J 7 bases, with 13 bases left between them. CDR3 length: 14 residues. Per germline, CDR1 MGHRA and CDR2 YSYEKL. CDR3 in amino acids: CASSQAPQDGEAFF. CDR3 sequence (DNA): TGCGCCAGCAGCCAAGCACCCCAAGACGGTGAAGCTTTCTTT.

This clonotype occurred many times. The chain carries TRBV5-1 and TRBJ2-3; D remains ambiguous. CDR1 and CDR2 from the germline V gene are SGHRS and YFSETQ. V shed 0 bases and J shed 5 bases, with 10 bases lying between them. This CDR3 is 14 amino acids long. CDR3 amino acids: CASSLDRERDTQYF. For the CDR3, the DNA is TGCGCCAGCAGCTTGGATAGGGAAAGAGATACGCAGTATTTT. Variable domain in full (rest from reference TRBV5-1 and TRBJ2-3): KAGVTQTPRYLIKTRGQQVTLSCSPISGHRSVSWYQQTPGQGLQFLFEYFSETQRNKGNFPGRFSGRQFSNSRSEMNVSTLELGDSALYLCASSLDRERDTQYFGPGTRLTVL.

The genes are TRBV6-1 and TRBJ2-3, with 10 nucleotides matching TRBD1. The ends lost 10 bases at V and 8 bases at J; junction bases unmatched: 12. The germline gives CDR1 MNHNS, CDR2 SASEGT. This CDR3 is 14 amino acids long. The CDR3 DNA follows: TGTGCCAACCGCAAGACAGGGGGCATGGGTACGCAGTATTTT. Its protein product is CANRKTGGMGTQYF.